Shown below are 19 T cell receptor beta chains from a single sample sequenced in a study of blood T cells in healthy people across ages. Primers used in a second PCR of about 7 to 11 cycles were a sample-barcoded 5' primer and a J-beta primer mix. TCRdb ran MiXCR on the 5' RACE reads and lists one entry per CDR3 protein. Of fewer than 900,000 distinct CDR3 sequences listed, roughly 43% were seen once; the top ten hold around a fifth. The sequencing input was blood. These receptors were collected from a woman aged 60-75 years in good health.

As to this clonotype: This may be a read error, as it is one base from a much larger clone. The chain links TRBV4-1 to TRBJ2-1; possible D gene TRBD1, 6 bases. Germline V gene sequence: CDR1 MGHRA, CDR2 YSYEKL. The V end lost 1 base, the J end lost 8 bases, and 15 bases lay between the germline ends. The CDR3 covers 15 residues. CDR3 DNA sequence: TGCGCCAGCAGCCAAGCGAGGGGGTTCTCCGATGAGCAGTTCTTC. Its translation: CASSQARGFSDEQFF.

The chain recombines TRBV6-4 with TRBJ2-3, with D unresolved. The V and J ends lost 0 bases and 0 bases respectively, with 10 bases between them. Germline V lookup: CDR1 MRHNA, CDR2 SNTAGT. This CDR3 is 16 amino acids long. The CDR3 DNA follows: TGTGCCAGCAGTGACTCTTGGACCCTTAGCACAGATACGCAGTATTTT. Translating it yields CASSDSWTLSTDTQYF.

This clonotype was seen more than once but under ten times. The rearrangement joins TRBV4-2 to TRBJ2-3; D gene unclear. This CDR3 has 17 amino acids. Trimming pared 0 bases from V and 0 bases from J, leaving 13 bases between. The germline V gene has CDR1 LGHNA and CDR2 YNFKEQ. The chain's CDR3 is CASSQDPSSLSTDTQYF. In nucleotides, the CDR3 is TGTGCCAGCAGCCAAGATCCTTCTTCACTGAGCACAGATACGCAGTATTTT.

The chain has TRBV5-1 and TRBJ1-1; no reliable D call. The CDR3 runs 14 residues. Trimming cost V 0 bases and J 0 bases, with 6 bases left between them. Germline-derived CDR1 and CDR2 are SGHRS and YFSETQ. For the CDR3, the DNA is TGCGCCAGCAGCTTGGAGGAGCTGAACACTGAAGCTTTCTTT. As protein: CASSLEELNTEAFF.

This clonotype has only a few counts. The chain links TRBV3-1 to TRBJ2-4; tentative D call: TRBD1 (6 bases). The CDR3 extends over 15 amino acids. Trimming pared 7 bases from V and 13 bases from J, leaving 26 bases between. Per germline, CDR1 LGHDT and CDR2 YNNKEL (reference sequence). CDR3 sequence reads: CASNSGVNSVNEQYF. CDR3 DNA sequence: TGTGCCAGCAACTCAGGGGTAAACTCAGTCAATGAGCAGTACTTC.

This sequence joins TRBV6-5 and TRBJ1-2; 9 bases map to TRBD1. The CDR3 runs 15 residues. Germline V gene lookup returns CDR1 MNHEY and CDR2 SVGAGI. V lost 0 bases, J lost 5 bases, and 4 bases stayed unmatched. The CDR3 bases are TGTGCCAGCAGTTACTCGCTGACAGGGGGTTATGGCTACACCTTC. Translation gives CASSYSLTGGYGYTF.

This clonotype was found many times. The genes are TRBV5-1 and TRBJ2-3; weak D call: TRBD1 (5 bases). Trimming took off 4 bases at V and 3 bases at J, with 12 bases between the two ends. The CDR3 runs 14 residues. CDR1 is SGHRS and CDR2 is YFSETQ in the germline V gene. CDR3 sequence reads: CASSNLTVTDTQYF. In nucleotides, the CDR3 is TGCGCCAGCAGCAACCTGACAGTGACAGATACGCAGTATTTT.

This clonotype showed up just a few times. In DNA form, the CDR3 reads TGTGCCGGACAGGGTGTCGGCTACAATGAGCAGTTCTTC. Residues: CAGQGVGYNEQFF. V and J are TRBV30 and TRBJ2-1, with 8 bases fitting TRBD1. In germline, CDR1 is GTSNPN, CDR2 SVGIG (reference sequence). V lost 8 bases, J lost 3 bases, and 6 bases stayed unmatched. The CDR3 length is 13 residues.

This clonotype has more than one count but fewer than ten. V usage is TRBV5-1 and J usage is TRBJ2-1, with TRBD1 matching 10 bases. V gave up 4 bases and J gave up 6 bases; unmatched junction bases: 10. CDR1 and CDR2 (germline): SGHRS, YFSETQ. This CDR3 region has 16 residues. CDR3 coding DNA: TGCGCCAGCAGCAGGGAGGACAGGGGGGCTGGCAATGAGCAGTTCTTC. Translating it yields CASSREDRGAGNEQFF.

This clonotype was detected many times. V usage is TRBV7-6 and J usage is TRBJ2-3; TRBD2 aligns across 10 bases. CDR1 and CDR2 from the germline V gene are SGHVS and FNYEAQ. This CDR3 spans 16 amino acids. V was pared by 5 bases and J by 2 bases, with 7 bases of the junction left unmatched. The CDR3 DNA sequence: TGTGCCAGCAGCGACGGACTAGCGGAGAACACAGATACGCAGTATTTT. It encodes CASSDGLAENTDTQYF.

Remarks on this clonotype: This may arise from a read error, as a much more abundant clone is one base away. V usage is TRBV7-2 and J usage is TRBJ2-7; D is unclear. This CDR3 is built from 13 residues. V dropped 4 bases and J dropped 8 bases, with 15 bases sitting between them. Germline lookup yields CDR1 SGHTA and CDR2 FQGNSA. CDR3 loop: CASSSSSGYQQYF. CDR3 DNA: TGTGCCAGCAGCTCGTCTTCGGGTTACCAGCAGTACTTC. The full variable domain, its missing parts supplied by reference TRBV7-2 and TRBJ2-7, is GAGVSQSPSNKVTEKGKDVELRCDPISGHTALYWYRQSLGQGLEFLIYFQGNSAPDKSGLPSDRFSAERTGGSVSTLTIQRTQQEDSAVYLCASSSSSGYQQYFGPGTRLTVT.

This clonotype appeared a few times. The chain recombines TRBV13 with TRBJ2-1; 11 positions match TRBD1. The CDR3 loop spans 12 amino acids. V lost 5 bases, J lost 15 bases, and 6 bases stayed unmatched. Germline V gene sequence: CDR1 PRHDT, CDR2 FYEKMQ (reference sequence). The CDR3 nucleotides read TGTGCCAGCAGCGACCGGGACAGGGGGATGTTCTTC. Protein sequence: CASSDRDRGMFF. Variable domain in full (rest from reference TRBV13 and TRBJ2-1): AAGVIQSPRHLIKEKRETATLKCYPIPRHDTVYWYQQGPGQDPQFLISFYEKMQSDKGSIPDRFSAQQFSDYHSELNMSSLELGDSALYFCASSDRDRGMFFGPGTRLTVL.

As for this clonotype: At one boundary the junction diverges from the germline segment, which might be a read error. In nucleotides, the CDR3 is TGTGCCAGCAGCCCTAGCGGAAACTCCTACGATGAGCAGTTCTTC. Amino acids: CASSPSGNSYDEQFF. The gene calls are TRBV6-5 and TRBJ2-1, with 7 bases aligning to TRBD2. From germline, CDR1 is MNHEY and CDR2 SVGAGI. The CDR3 runs to 15 residues.

This chain connects TRBV12-3 or TRBV12-4 to TRBJ2-7; the D gene could be TRBD1 or TRBD2 (5 bases each). Between the trimmed V and J ends, which lost 6 bases and 0 bases, there was a span of 12 bases. The CDR3 contains 14 residues. In nucleotides, the CDR3 is TGTGCCAGCAGGAGGGACGGCGTCTCCTACGAGCAGTACTTC. This gives the protein CASRRDGVSYEQYF.

This chain uses TRBV20-1 with TRBJ2-3; no reliable D call. The CDR3 extends over 11 amino acids. Trimming removed 3 bases from V and 6 bases from J, with 7 bases in between. Germline CDR1 and CDR2: DFQATT and SNEGSKA (reference sequence). CDR3 sequence reads: CSASISDTQYF. The CDR3, as DNA: TGCAGTGCTAGCATATCGGATACGCAGTATTTT.

This clonotype was detected only a few times. V usage is TRBV28 and J usage is TRBJ2-3; TRBD2 matches 10 bases. CDR1 and CDR2 from the germline V gene are MDHEN and SYDVKM. The length of the CDR3 is 15 residues. Trimming at V came to 6 bases and at J to 3 bases, leaving 6 bases not matched to a gene. CDR3 sequence (DNA): TGTGCCAGCAGCGCGACTAGCGGGTTTACAGATACGCAGTATTTT. This translates into CASSATSGFTDTQYF.

V gene TRBV11-2 combines with J gene TRBJ1-1; D uncertain. The ends were cut back, 0 bases at V and 4 bases at J, with 6 bases in the middle. The germline V gene encodes CDR1 SGHAT and CDR2 FQNNGV. The CDR3 totals 13 residues. CDR3 loop: CASSLDPATEAFF. The CDR3 coding sequence is TGTGCCAGCAGCTTAGACCCAGCCACTGAAGCTTTCTTT.

This clonotype was counted only a few times. The chain has TRBV7-6 and TRBJ2-7, with 9 bases fitting TRBD1. The CDR3 runs 14 residues. Unmatched junction bases numbered 4, after V lost 5 bases and J lost 2 bases. CDR1 SGHVS and CDR2 FNYEAQ come from the germline V gene. In DNA, the CDR3 is TGTGCCAGCAGCGGACAGGGGCCAACCTACGAGCAGTACTTC. Translation: CASSGQGPTYEQYF.

This clonotype turned up a few times. The chain recombines TRBV4-2 with TRBJ1-4; TRBD1 might be the D (6 bases). Germline V gene lookup returns CDR1 LGHNA and CDR2 YNFKEQ. Trimming took off 0 bases at V and 6 bases at J, with 11 bases between the two ends. This CDR3 region has 15 residues. The CDR3 coding sequence is TGTGCCAGCAGCCAAGAGGGGGCGCGTCATGAAAAACTGTTTTTT. It encodes CASSQEGARHEKLFF.